Presented here are 5 T cell receptor beta chains from one specimen sequenced in a study of siplizumab effects on memory and regulatory T cells. TCRdb's copy holds only in-frame clones and misses some; the assay was immunoSEQ multiplex PCR. The sample yields 95,000 to 100,000 clones, over 90% seen once. The sequenced sample was non-Treg CD4+ T cells sorted from blood. The receptors originated from a human donor in good health.

For this clone: Other DNA variants within this sample encode the same CDR3. The CDR3 region is CASSPRLAGSTDTQYF. CDR3 sequence (DNA): TGTGCCAGCAGTCCGCGACTAGCGGGGAGCACAGATACGCAGTATTTT. The chain couples TRBV27 to TRBJ2-3, with TRBD2 matching 11 bases. CDR1 MNHEY and CDR2 SMNVEV come from the germline V gene (reference sequence). With 5 bases clipped from V and 0 bases from J, the junction kept 4 bases outside the gene matches. The length of the CDR3 is 16 residues.

This chain links TRBV5-1 with TRBJ2-5; 7 nucleotides line up with TRBD2. CDR1 is SGHRS, CDR2 YFSETQ, per germline. The CDR3 runs 16 residues. V was clipped by 1 base and J by 3 bases; unmatched bases: 9. The CDR3 bases are TGCGCCAGCAGCTTGCTCACTAGCGTTCAGAAAGAGACCCAGTACTTC. Its translation: CASSLLTSVQKETQYF.

J is TRBJ2-1 and V is TRBV6-5; D gene ambiguous. Trimming removed 4 bases at V and 7 bases at J, with 14 bases between. Per the germline V gene, CDR1 is MNHEY and CDR2 is SVGAGI. The CDR3 is 14 residues long. This CDR3 reads CASSSRTTWNEQFF. The CDR3 DNA is TGTGCCAGCAGTTCGCGCACGACTTGGAATGAGCAGTTCTTC.

The chain carries TRBV27 and TRBJ2-2; D is unclear. Per germline, CDR1 MNHEY and CDR2 SMNVEV (reference sequence). V lost 5 bases, J lost 6 bases, and 16 bases lay in between. This CDR3 region has 15 residues. Written as DNA, the CDR3 is TGTGCCAGCAGTCAAAGTGGACCCACGGCCGGGGAGCTGTTTTTT. Translated, it gives CASSQSGPTAGELFF.

CDR3 sequence reads: CASSSRGEETQYF. CDR3 DNA sequence: TGTGCCAGCAGCTCTAGGGGGGAGGAGACCCAGTACTTC. This chain links TRBV7-3 with TRBJ2-5, with D perhaps matching TRBD1 or TRBD2 (6 bases each). Germline V gene lookup returns CDR1 SGHTA and CDR2 FQGTGA. The CDR3 has 13 residues. The V and J ends lost 4 bases and 5 bases respectively, with 11 bases between them.